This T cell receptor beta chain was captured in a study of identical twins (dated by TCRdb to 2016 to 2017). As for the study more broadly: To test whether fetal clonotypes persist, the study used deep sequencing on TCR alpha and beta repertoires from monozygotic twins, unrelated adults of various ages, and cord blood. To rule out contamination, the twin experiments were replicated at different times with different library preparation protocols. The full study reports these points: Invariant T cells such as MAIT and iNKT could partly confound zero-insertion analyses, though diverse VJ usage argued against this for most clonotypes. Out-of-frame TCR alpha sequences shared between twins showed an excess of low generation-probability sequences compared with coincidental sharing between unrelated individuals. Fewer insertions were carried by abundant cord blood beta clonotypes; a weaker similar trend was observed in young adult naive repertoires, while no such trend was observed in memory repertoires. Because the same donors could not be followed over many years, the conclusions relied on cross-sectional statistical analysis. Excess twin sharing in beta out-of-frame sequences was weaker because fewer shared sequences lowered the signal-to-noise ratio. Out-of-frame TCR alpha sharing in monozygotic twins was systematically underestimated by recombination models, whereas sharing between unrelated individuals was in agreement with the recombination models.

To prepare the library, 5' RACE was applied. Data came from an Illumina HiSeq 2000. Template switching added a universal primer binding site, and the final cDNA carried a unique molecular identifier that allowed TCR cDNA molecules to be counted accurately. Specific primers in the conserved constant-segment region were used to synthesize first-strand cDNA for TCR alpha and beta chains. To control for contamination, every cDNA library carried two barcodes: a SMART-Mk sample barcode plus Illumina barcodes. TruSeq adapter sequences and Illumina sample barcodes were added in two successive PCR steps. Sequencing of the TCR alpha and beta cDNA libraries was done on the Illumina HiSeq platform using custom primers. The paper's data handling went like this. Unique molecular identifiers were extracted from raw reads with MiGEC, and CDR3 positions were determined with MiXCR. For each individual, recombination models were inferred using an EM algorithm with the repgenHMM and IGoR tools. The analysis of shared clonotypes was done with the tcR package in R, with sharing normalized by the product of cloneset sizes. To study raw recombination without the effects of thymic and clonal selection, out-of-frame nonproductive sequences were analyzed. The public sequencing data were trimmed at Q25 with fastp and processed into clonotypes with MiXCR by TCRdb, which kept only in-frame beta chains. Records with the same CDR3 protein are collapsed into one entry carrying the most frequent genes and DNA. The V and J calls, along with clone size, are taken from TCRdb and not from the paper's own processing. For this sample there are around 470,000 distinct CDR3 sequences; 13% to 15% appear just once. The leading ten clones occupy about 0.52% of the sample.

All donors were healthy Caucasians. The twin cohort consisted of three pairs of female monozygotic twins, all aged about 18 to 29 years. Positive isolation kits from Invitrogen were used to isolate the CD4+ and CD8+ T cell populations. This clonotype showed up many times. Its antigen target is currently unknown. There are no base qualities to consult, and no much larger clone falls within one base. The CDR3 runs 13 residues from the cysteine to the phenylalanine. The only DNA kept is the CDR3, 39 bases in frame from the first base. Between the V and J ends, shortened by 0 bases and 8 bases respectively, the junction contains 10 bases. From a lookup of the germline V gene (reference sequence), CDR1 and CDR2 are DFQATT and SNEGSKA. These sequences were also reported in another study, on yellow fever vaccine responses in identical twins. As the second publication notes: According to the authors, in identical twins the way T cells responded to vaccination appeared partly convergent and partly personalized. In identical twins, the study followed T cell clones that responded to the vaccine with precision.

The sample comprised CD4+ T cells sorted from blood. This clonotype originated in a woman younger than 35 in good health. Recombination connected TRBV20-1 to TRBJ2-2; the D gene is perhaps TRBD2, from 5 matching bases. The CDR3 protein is CSARDYGVGELFF. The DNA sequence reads TGCAGTGCTAGAGATTACGGGGTGGGGGAGCTGTTTTTT.